The 22 T cell receptor beta chains below all came from one sample that was sequenced in a study of CD8 T cells in Susac syndrome. Random hexamers primed reverse transcription of 0.5 to 1 ug RNA. TCRdb reprocessed the immunoSEQ multiplex PCR reads with MiXCR, giving one entry per CDR3 protein. Altogether about 100,000 distinct CDR3 sequences are present, approximately 95% being singletons, with the ten largest covering 0.3%. The specimen was CD8+ T cells from PBMCs. These receptors all come from a human donor with Susac syndrome.

This chain uses TRBV3-1 with TRBJ2-1; the match to TRBD1 covers 9 bases. The CDR3 has 14 residues. V dropped 4 bases and J dropped 6; count of bases not matched to a gene: 4. Germline CDR1 reads LGHDT; CDR2 reads YNNKEL (reference sequence). The CDR3 reads CASSLQQGANEQFF. For the CDR3, the DNA is TGTGCCAGCAGCCTCCAACAGGGGGCCAATGAGCAGTTCTTC.

The chain recombines TRBV5-6 with TRBJ2-3; D is uncertain. Trimming shortened V by 4 bases and J by 4 bases, and 10 bases separated the two germline ends. The CDR3 spans 13 residues. Germline values: CDR1 SGHDT, CDR2 YYEEEE. The CDR3 bases are TGTGCCAGCAGCCGGCCCGAGTCAGATACGCAGTATTTT. Protein product: CASSRPESDTQYF.

V gene TRBV20-1 combines with J gene TRBJ1-5, with 10 bases matching TRBD1. Per the germline V gene, CDR1 is DFQATT and CDR2 is SNEGSKA (reference sequence). There are 15 residues in the CDR3. V trimming: 3 bases; J trimming: 7 bases; junction bases outside the gene matches: 9. The CDR3 bases are TGCAGTGCTAGTCTCCGGGACAGGGGACGCCAGCCCCAGCATTTT. This sequence encodes CSASLRDRGRQPQHF.

The chain couples TRBV5-1 to TRBJ2-6; TRBD1 matches 10 bases. CDR1 and CDR2 from the germline V gene are SGHRS and YFSETQ. Unmatched junction bases numbered 2, after V lost 3 bases and J lost 2 bases. The CDR3 sequence is 16 residues long. In nucleotides, the CDR3 is TGCGCCAGCAGCTCCGGGACAGGGGCTGGGGCCAACGTCCTGACTTTC. It is translated as CASSSGTGAGANVLTF.

The chain joins TRBV15 to TRBJ2-1; TRBD2 matches 8 bases. The CDR3 totals 15 residues. V trimming: 0 bases; J trimming: 6 bases; junction bases outside the gene matches: 4. Germline V CDR1 and CDR2: LNHNV, YYDKDF (reference sequence). This CDR3 is CATSRDSGTSNEQFF. CDR3 DNA: TGTGCCACCAGCAGAGATTCGGGGACTAGCAATGAGCAGTTCTTC.

This chain uses TRBV7-9 with TRBJ2-1, with 9 bases aligning to TRBD1. V lost 3 bases and J lost 3; bases outside the gene matches: 6. Looked up from germline, CDR1 is SEHNR and CDR2 is FQNEAQ (reference sequence). The CDR3 contains 16 residues. CDR3 residues: CASSFPDRGIYNEQFF. CDR3 coding DNA: TGTGCCAGCAGCTTCCCGGACAGGGGAATCTACAATGAGCAGTTCTTC.

The chain has TRBV25-1 and TRBJ2-1; 8 bases agree with TRBD2. The CDR3 is 16 amino acids. Germline V gives CDR1 MGHDK, CDR2 SYGVNS. V was clipped by 3 bases and J by 0 bases; unmatched bases: 4. CDR3 in amino acids: CASSDERGNSYNEQFF. The CDR3 DNA follows: TGTGCCAGCAGTGATGAGCGGGGGAACTCCTACAATGAGCAGTTCTTC.

In this sample, this clonotype turned up a few times. This sequence joins TRBV27 and TRBJ2-7; tentatively, D is TRBD2 (6 bases). This CDR3 comprises 12 residues. The germline V gene encodes CDR1 MNHEY and CDR2 SMNVEV (reference sequence). V was shortened by 0 bases and J by 7 bases, with 7 bases between the two germline ends. CDR3 in amino acids: CASSLSGGEQYF. As DNA, the CDR3 is TGTGCCAGCAGTTTATCCGGGGGTGAGCAGTACTTC.

The chain recombines TRBV19 with TRBJ2-6; 11 nucleotides match TRBD2. CDR3 length: 19 amino acids. The germline V gene has CDR1 LNHDA and CDR2 SQIVND (reference sequence). V shed 9 bases, J shed 2 bases, and the junction held 15 bases outside the gene matches. The CDR3 reads CASSPQSLLAGAGANVLTF. The DNA for the CDR3 is TGTGCCAGCTCCCCCCAATCATTACTAGCGGGAGCTGGGGCCAACGTCCTGACTTTC.

The J gene is TRBJ1-3, the V gene TRBV18; perhaps TRBD1 as D (5 bases). This CDR3 has 16 residues. Germline V gene sequence: CDR1 KGHSH, CDR2 LQKENI. V was shortened by 5 bases and J by 3 bases, with 17 bases between the two germline ends. This CDR3 is CASSSGPLRGGNTIYF. DNA of the CDR3: TGTGCCAGCTCATCGGGACCTCTAAGGGGTGGAAACACCATATATTTT.

The CDR3 DNA sequence: TGCAGCGTTGAAGGAAGTGAGGACTGGGCTTTGGGGCAGTTCTTC. Amino acids: CSVEGSEDWALGQFF. The rearrangement uses TRBV29-1 and TRBJ2-1, with D tentatively TRBD2 (5 bases). The CDR3 is made up of 15 amino acids. Per germline, CDR1 SQVTM and CDR2 ANQGSEA. V was cut by 1 base and J by 12 bases, with 22 bases left in between.

The rearrangement joins TRBV14 to TRBJ2-3, with a weak D call TRBD2 (5 bases). This CDR3 is built from 13 residues. V was shortened by 3 bases and J by 8 bases, with 12 bases between the two germline ends. Germline V gene data show CDR1 as SGHDN and CDR2 as FVKESK. CDR3 nucleotide sequence: TGTGCCAGCAGCCACCCTCATGGACTTACGCAGTATTTT. Residues: CASSHPHGLTQYF.

V and J are TRBV5-1 and TRBJ2-1, with D possibly matching TRBD1 (5 bases). The V gene lost 1 base and the J gene lost 9 bases, with 11 bases spanning the gap. The CDR3 is 13 amino acids. Looked up from germline, CDR1 is SGHRS and CDR2 is YFSETQ. CDR3: CASSLTGAGEQFF. The DNA of the CDR3 is TGCGCCAGCAGCTTGACAGGAGCTGGTGAGCAGTTCTTC.

CDR3: CASSHTPGVMRETQYF. The CDR3 nucleotides read TGTGCCAGCAGCCACACGCCCGGGGTCATGAGGGAGACCCAGTACTTC. V is TRBV3-1 and J is TRBJ2-5; tentatively, D is TRBD2 (5 bases). V lost 3 bases and J 5 bases, leaving 19 bases between the germline ends. Germline values: CDR1 LGHDT, CDR2 YNNKEL (reference sequence). The CDR3 sequence is 16 residues long.

The rearrangement joins TRBV2 to TRBJ2-7, with D hard to call. This CDR3 spans 15 amino acids. V was cut by 4 bases and J by 3 bases, with 16 bases left in between. Germline V gene lookup returns CDR1 SNHLY and CDR2 FYNNEI. The CDR3 bases are TGTGCCAGCAGTGGAATGGCAGCTGATTACTACGAGCAGTACTTC. It codes for CASSGMAADYYEQYF.

The genes are TRBV6-6 and TRBJ2-4, with D perhaps given as TRBD1 or TRBD2 (7 bases each). V was shortened by 6 bases and J by 9 bases, with 18 bases between the two germline ends. Per germline, CDR1 MNHNY and CDR2 SVGAGI (reference sequence). CDR3 length equals 14 residues. The CDR3 protein is CASRDGEGAGIQYF. CDR3 sequence (DNA): TGTGCCAGCAGGGATGGGGAGGGGGCTGGCATTCAGTACTTC.

The rearrangement joins TRBV27 to TRBJ1-4, with D unclear. Trimming stripped 5 bases from V and 4 bases from J, with 8 bases between. The CDR3 contains 13 residues. The germline V gene has CDR1 MNHEY and CDR2 SMNVEV (reference sequence). Here the CDR3 reads CASSPYRNEKLFF. The DNA for the CDR3 is TGTGCCAGCAGTCCATACCGTAATGAAAAACTGTTTTTT.

This clonotype was counted a single time. The V gene is TRBV20-1, the J gene TRBJ2-1, with D possibly being TRBD1 (5 bases). Germline CDR1 DFQATT, CDR2 SNEGSKA (reference sequence). Trimming removed 8 bases from V and 0 bases from J, with 14 bases in between. The CDR3 is made up of 14 amino acids. CDR3 residues: CSFPGLSSYNEQFF. DNA of the CDR3: TGCAGTTTCCCAGGGTTAAGCTCCTACAATGAGCAGTTCTTC.

V is TRBV20-1 and J is TRBJ2-5; a weak D match, TRBD1 (6 bases). V was trimmed by 3 bases and J by 10 bases, leaving 15 bases between them. Germline assignment: CDR1 DFQATT and CDR2 SNEGSKA (reference sequence). The CDR3 is 12 residues long. CDR3 sequence (DNA): TGCAGTGCTAGCAGGGGCAAGAAGGGCCAGTACTTC. It yields the protein CSASRGKKGQYF.

The chain combines TRBV29-1 with TRBJ1-1; D is possibly TRBD1 (5 bases). V lost 0 bases, J lost 5 bases, and 13 bases lay in between. The CDR3 extends over 14 amino acids. Germline V gives CDR1 SQVTM, CDR2 ANQGSEA. CDR3 sequence reads: CSVEDTLGGTEAFF. DNA for the CDR3: TGCAGCGTTGAAGACACTCTCGGGGGGACTGAAGCTTTCTTT.

The CDR3 region is CASSPYGLDYNEQFF. CDR3 bases: TGTGCCAGCAGCCCATATGGGCTTGACTACAATGAGCAGTTCTTC. The chain combines TRBV9 with TRBJ2-1; D not resolved. CDR3 length: 15 amino acids. V was cut by 4 bases and J by 3 bases, with 14 bases left in between. Germline-derived CDR1 and CDR2 are SGDLS and YYNGEE.

The chain is built from TRBV14 and TRBJ1-5, with unresolved D. V was clipped by 4 bases and J by 4 bases, with 11 bases between them. This CDR3 comprises 14 residues. Germline V gives CDR1 SGHDN, CDR2 FVKESK. The chain's CDR3 is CASSLPGLNQPQHF. CDR3 sequence (DNA): TGTGCCAGCAGCCTCCCGGGCCTGAATCAGCCCCAGCATTTT.